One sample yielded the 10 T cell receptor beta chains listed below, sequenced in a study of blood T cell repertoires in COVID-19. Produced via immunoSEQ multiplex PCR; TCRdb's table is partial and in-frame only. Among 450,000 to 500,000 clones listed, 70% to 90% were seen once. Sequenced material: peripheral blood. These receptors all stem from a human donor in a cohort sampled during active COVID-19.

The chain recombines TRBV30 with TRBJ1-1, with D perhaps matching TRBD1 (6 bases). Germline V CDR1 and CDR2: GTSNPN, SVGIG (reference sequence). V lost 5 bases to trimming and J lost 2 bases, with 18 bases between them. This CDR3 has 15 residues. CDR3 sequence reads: CAWQPGQDLNTEAFF. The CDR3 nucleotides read TGTGCCTGGCAACCGGGACAAGACCTTAACACTGAAGCTTTCTTT.

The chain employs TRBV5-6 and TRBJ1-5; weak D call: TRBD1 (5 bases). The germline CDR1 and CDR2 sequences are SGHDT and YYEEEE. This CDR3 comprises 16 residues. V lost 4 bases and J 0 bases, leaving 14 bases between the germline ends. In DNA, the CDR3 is TGTGCCAGCAGCCTAAGACAGACCACTAGCAATCAGCCCCAGCATTTT. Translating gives CASSLRQTTSNQPQHF.

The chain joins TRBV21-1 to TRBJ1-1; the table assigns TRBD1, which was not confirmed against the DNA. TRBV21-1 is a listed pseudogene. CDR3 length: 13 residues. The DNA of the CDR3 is TGTGCCAGCAGCAATTTTCATAACACTGAAGCTTTCTTT. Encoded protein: CASSNFHNTEAFF.

CDR3 sequence reads: CASSLQGAQYGYTF. The CDR3 coding sequence is TGTGCCAGCAGTTTACAGGGGGCGCAATATGGCTACACCTTC. The chain couples TRBV28 to TRBJ1-2, with 8 bases identical to TRBD1. V gave up 2 bases and J gave up 5 bases; unmatched junction bases: 4. Germline CDR1 and CDR2: MDHEN and SYDVKM. This CDR3 is built from 14 residues.

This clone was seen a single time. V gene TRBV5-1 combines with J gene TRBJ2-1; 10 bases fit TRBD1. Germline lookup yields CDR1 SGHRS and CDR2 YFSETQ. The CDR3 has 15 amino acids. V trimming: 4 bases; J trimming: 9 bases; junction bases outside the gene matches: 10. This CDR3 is CASSLGTGDLSEQFF. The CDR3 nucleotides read TGCGCCAGCAGCCTCGGGACAGGGGATTTAAGTGAGCAGTTCTTC.

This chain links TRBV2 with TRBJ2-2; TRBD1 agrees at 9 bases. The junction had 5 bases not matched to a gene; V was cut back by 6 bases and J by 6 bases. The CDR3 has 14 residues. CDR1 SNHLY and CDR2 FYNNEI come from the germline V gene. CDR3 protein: CASRSGQGSGELFF. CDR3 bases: TGTGCCAGCAGATCAGGACAGGGGTCCGGGGAGCTGTTTTTT.

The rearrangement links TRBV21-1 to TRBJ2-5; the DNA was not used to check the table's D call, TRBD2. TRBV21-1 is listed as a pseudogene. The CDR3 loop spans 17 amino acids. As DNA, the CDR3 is TGTGCCAGCAGCAAAGAGGGCGCTAGCGGGGCTCAAGAGACCCAGTACTTC. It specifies CASSKEGASGAQETQYF.

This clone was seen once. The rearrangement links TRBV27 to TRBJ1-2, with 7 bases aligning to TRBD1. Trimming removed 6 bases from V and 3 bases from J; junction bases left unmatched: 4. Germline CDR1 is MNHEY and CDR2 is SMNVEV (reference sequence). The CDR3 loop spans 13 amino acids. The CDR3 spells CASRRQGDYGYTF. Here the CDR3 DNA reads TGTGCCAGCAGAAGACAGGGTGACTATGGCTACACCTTC.

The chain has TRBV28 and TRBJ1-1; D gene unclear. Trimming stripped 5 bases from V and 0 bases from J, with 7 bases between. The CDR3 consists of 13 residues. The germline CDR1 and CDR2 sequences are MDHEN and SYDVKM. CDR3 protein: CASSTTVNTEAFF. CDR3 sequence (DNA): TGTGCCAGCAGTACCACGGTGAACACTGAAGCTTTCTTT.

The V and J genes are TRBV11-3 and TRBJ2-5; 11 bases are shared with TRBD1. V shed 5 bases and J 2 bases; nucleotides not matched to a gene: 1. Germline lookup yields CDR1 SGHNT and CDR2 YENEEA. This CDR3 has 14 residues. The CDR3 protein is CASSRDRGQETQYF. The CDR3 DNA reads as TGTGCCAGCAGCAGGGACAGGGGGCAAGAGACCCAGTACTTC.